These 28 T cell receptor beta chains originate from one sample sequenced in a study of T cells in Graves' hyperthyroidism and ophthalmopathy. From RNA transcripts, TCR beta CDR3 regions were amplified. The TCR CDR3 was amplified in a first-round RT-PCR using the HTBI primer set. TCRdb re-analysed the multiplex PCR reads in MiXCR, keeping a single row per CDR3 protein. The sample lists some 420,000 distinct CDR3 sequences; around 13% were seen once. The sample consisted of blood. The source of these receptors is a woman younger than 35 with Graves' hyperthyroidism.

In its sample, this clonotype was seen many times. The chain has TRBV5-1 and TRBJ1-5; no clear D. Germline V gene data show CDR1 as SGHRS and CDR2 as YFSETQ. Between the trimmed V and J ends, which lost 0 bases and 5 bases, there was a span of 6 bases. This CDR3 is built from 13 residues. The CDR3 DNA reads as TGCGCCAGCAGCTTGGTCGGGGATCAGCCCCAGCATTTT. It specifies CASSLVGDQPQHF.

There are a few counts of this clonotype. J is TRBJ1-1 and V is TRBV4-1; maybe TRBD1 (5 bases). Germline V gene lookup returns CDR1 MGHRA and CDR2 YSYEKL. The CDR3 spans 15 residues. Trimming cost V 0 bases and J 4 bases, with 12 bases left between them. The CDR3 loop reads CASSQERGGATEAFF. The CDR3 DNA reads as TGCGCCAGCAGCCAAGAAAGAGGAGGGGCCACTGAAGCTTTCTTT.

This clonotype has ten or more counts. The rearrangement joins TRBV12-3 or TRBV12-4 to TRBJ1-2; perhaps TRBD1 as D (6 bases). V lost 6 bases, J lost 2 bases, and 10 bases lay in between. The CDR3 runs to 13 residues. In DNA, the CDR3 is TGTGCCAGCAGCTCCACAGGGAACTATGGCTACACCTTC. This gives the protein CASSSTGNYGYTF.

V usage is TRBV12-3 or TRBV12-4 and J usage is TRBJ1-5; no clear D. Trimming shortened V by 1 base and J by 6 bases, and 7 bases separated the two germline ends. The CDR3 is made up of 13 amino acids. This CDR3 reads CASSLGSIQPQHF. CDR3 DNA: TGTGCCAGCAGTTTAGGTTCGATTCAGCCCCAGCATTTT.

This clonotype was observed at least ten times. This CDR3 reads CASSLGGPLEKLFF. In DNA, the CDR3 is TGTGCCAGCAGTTTAGGGGGCCCTTTAGAAAAACTGTTTTTT. This rearrangement joins TRBV28 to TRBJ1-4, with D tentatively TRBD1 (6 bases). Trimming removed 2 bases at V and 8 bases at J, with 12 bases between. This CDR3 is built from 14 residues. CDR1 and CDR2 from the germline V gene are MDHEN and SYDVKM.

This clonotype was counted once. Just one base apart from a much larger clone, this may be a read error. The chain's CDR3 is CASSETGLPSGANVLTF. The CDR3 region has the DNA TGTGCCAGCAGTGAAACGGGACTCCCCTCTGGGGCCAACGTCCTGACTTTC. The rearrangement joins TRBV25-1 to TRBJ2-6; D is possibly TRBD2 (6 bases). Deletions cut 2 bases from V and 0 bases from J, with 11 bases between. The CDR3 runs 17 residues. Germline CDR1 reads MGHDK; CDR2 reads SYGVNS.

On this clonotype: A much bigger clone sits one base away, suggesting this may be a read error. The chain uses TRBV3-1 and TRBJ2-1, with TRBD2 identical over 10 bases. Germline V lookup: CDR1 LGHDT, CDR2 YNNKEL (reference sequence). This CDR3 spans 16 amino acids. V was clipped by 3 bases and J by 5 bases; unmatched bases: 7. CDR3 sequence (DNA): TGTGCCAGCAGCCATGGAGCGGGAGGGGAGCACAATGAGCAGTTCTTC. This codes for CASSHGAGGEHNEQFF.

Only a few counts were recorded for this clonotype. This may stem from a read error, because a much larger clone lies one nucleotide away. The CDR3 bases are TGTGCCAGCAGCTTAGTCGGCCGGGGGAAGTACGAGCAGTACTTC. Translating gives CASSLVGRGKYEQYF. The V call is TRBV11-2, the J call TRBJ2-7; D is possibly TRBD2 (6 bases). V was trimmed by 1 base and J by 4 bases, leaving 14 bases between them. Germline V gene data show CDR1 as SGHAT and CDR2 as FQNNGV. The CDR3 is 15 residues long.

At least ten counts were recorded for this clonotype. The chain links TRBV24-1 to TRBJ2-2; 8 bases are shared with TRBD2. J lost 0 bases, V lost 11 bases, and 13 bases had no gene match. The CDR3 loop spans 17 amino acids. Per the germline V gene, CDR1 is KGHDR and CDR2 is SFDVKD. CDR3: CASSPGGRTSNTGELFF. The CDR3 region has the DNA TGTGCCAGCTCTCCGGGAGGGAGGACCTCGAACACCGGGGAGCTGTTTTTT.

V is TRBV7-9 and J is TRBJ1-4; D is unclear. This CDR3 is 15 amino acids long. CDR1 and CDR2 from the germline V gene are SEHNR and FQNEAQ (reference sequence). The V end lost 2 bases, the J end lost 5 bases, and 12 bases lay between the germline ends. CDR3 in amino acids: CASSLLFGENEKLFF. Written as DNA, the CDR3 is TGTGCCAGCAGCTTATTATTCGGGGAAAATGAAAAACTGTTTTTT.

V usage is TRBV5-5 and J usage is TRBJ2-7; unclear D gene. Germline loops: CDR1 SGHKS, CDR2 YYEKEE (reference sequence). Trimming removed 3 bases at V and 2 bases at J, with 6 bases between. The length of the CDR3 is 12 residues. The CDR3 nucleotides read TGTGCCAGCAGCTCGGTCCCCTACGAGCAGTACTTC. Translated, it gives CASSSVPYEQYF.

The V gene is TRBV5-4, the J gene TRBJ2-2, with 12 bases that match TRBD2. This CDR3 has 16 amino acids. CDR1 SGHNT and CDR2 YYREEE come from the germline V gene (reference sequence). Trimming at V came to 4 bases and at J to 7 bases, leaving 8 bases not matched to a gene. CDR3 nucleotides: TGTGCCAGCAGCCTGACTAGCGGGAGTTTTGACGGGGAGCTGTTTTTT. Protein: CASSLTSGSFDGELFF.

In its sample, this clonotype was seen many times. CDR3 amino acids: CAWSVESGANVLTF. The DNA for the CDR3 is TGTGCCTGGAGTGTAGAGTCTGGGGCCAACGTCCTGACTTTC. The rearrangement links TRBV30 to TRBJ2-6; D is ambiguous. This CDR3 region has 14 residues. Trimming removed 0 bases at V and 1 base at J, with 4 bases between. Germline V CDR1 and CDR2: GTSNPN, SVGIG (reference sequence).

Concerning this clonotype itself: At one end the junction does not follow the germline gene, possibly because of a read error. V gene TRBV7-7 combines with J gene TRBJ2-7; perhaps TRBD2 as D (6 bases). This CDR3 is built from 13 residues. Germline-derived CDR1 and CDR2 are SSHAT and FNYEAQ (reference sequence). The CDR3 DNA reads TGTGCTAGCAGCCCCCGGGACTCCACCGAGCAGTACTTC. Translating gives CASSPRDSTEQYF.

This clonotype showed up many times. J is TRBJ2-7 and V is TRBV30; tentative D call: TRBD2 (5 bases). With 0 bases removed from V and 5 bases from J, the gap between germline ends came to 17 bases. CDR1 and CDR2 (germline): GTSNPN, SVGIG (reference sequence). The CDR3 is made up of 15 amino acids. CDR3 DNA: TGTGCCTGGAGTGTGTGGGAGCTCTCCCCCGACGAGCAGTACTTC. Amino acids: CAWSVWELSPDEQYF.

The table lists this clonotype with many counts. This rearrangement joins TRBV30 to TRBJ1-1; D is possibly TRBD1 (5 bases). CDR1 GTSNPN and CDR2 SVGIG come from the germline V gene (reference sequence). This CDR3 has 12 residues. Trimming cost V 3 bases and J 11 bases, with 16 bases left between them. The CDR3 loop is CAWRDTIGTAFF. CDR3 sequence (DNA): TGTGCCTGGAGGGATACGATCGGGACTGCTTTCTTT.

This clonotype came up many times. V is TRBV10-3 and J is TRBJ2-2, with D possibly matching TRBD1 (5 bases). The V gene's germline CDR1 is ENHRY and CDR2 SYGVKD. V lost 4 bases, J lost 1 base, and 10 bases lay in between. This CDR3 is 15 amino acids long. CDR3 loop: CAISASGQNTGELFF. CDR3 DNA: TGTGCCATCAGTGCATCTGGACAGAACACCGGGGAGCTGTTTTTT.

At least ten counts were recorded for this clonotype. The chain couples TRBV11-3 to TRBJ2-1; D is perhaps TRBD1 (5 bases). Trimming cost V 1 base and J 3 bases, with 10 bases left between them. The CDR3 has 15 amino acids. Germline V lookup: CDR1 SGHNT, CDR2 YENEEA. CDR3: CASSLGGGFYNEQFF. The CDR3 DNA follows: TGTGCCAGCAGCTTAGGGGGCGGATTCTACAATGAGCAGTTCTTC.

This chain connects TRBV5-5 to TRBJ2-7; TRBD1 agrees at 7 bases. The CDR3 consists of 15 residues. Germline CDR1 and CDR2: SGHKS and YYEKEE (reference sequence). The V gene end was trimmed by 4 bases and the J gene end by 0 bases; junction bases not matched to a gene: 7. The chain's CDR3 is CASSRQAGGSYEQYF. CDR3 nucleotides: TGTGCCAGCAGCCGCCAGGCAGGGGGCTCCTACGAGCAGTACTTC.

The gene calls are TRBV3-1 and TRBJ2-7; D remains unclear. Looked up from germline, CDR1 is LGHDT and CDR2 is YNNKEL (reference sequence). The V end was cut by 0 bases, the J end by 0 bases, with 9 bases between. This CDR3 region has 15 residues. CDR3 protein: CASSQDAVISYEQYF. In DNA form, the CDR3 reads TGTGCCAGCAGCCAAGATGCCGTAATCTCCTACGAGCAGTACTTC.

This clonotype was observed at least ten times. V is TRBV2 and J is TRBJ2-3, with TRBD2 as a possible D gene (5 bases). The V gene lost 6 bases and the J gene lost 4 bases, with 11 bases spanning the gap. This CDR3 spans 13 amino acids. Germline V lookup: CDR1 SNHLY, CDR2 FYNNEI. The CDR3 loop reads CASRSHGADTQYF. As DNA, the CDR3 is TGTGCCAGCAGATCACACGGGGCAGATACGCAGTATTTT.

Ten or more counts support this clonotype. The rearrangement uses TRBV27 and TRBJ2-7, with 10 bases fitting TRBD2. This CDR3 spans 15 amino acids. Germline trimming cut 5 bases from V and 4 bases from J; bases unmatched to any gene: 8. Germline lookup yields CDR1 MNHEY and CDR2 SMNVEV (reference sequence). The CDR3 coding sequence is TGTGCCAGCAGTCCGAGAGCGGGAGGGCCGTACGAGCAGTACTTC. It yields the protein CASSPRAGGPYEQYF.

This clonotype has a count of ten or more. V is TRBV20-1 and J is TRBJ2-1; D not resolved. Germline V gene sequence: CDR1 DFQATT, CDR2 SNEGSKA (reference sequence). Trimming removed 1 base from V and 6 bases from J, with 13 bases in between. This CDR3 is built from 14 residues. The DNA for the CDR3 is TGCAGTGCTAGAGGTCAAAGGGTGGGCAATGAGCAGTTCTTC. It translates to CSARGQRVGNEQFF.

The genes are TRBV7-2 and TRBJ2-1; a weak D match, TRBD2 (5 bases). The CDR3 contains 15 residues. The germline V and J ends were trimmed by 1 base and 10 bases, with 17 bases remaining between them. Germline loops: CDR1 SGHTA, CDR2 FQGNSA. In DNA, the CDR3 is TGTGCCAGCAGCTTAGTTGGCGGGTCCTCCTACGAGCAGTTCTTC. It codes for CASSLVGGSSYEQFF.

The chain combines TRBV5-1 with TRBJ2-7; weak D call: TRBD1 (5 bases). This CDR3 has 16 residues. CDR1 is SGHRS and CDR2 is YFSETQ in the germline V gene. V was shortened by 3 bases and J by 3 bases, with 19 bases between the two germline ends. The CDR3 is CASSSLGVTLFYEQYF. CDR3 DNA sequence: TGCGCCAGCAGCTCTTTAGGGGTAACCCTCTTCTACGAGCAGTACTTC.

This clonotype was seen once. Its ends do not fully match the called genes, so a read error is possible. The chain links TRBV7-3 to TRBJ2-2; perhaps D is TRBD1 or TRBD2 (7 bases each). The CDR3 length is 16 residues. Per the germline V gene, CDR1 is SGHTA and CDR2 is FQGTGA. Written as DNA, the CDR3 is TGTGCCGGCAGCTTACTCAGCAGGGGGGGCACCGGGGAGCTGTTTTTT. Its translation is CAGSLLSRGGTGELFF.

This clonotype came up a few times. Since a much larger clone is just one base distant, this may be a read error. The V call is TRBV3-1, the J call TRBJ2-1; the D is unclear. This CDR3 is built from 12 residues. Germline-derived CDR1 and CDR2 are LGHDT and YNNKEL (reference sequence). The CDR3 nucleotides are TGTGTCAGCAGCCAAGCCCTCAATGAGCAGTTCTTC. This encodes CVSSQALNEQFF.

The CDR3 reads CASNTRDRGNQPQHF. CDR3 DNA sequence: TGTGCCAGTAATACCCGGGACAGGGGGAATCAGCCCCAGCATTTT. The chain has TRBV19 and TRBJ1-5; 11 nucleotides match TRBD1. Germline CDR1 and CDR2: LNHDA and SQIVND (reference sequence). V dropped 7 bases and J dropped 4; count of bases not matched to a gene: 6. This CDR3 has 15 residues.